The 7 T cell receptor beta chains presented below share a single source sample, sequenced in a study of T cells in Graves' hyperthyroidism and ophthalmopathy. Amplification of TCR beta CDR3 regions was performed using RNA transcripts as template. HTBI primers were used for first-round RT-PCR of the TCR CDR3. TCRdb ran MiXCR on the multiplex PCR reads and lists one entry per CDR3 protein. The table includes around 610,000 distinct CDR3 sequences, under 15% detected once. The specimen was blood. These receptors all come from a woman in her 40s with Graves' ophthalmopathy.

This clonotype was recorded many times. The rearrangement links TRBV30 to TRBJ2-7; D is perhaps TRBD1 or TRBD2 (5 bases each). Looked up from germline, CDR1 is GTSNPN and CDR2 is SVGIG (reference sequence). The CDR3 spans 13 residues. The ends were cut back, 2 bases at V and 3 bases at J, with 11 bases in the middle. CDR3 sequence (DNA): TGTGCCTGGAGTTGGGAGAGGGGCTACGAGCAGTACTTC. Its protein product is CAWSWERGYEQYF.

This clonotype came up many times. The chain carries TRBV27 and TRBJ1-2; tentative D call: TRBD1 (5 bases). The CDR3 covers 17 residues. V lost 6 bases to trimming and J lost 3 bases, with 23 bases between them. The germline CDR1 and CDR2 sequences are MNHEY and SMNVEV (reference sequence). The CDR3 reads CASSTGGFNVGYYGYTF. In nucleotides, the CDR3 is TGTGCCAGCAGCACCGGGGGTTTCAATGTCGGATACTATGGCTACACCTTC.

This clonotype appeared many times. CDR3 protein: CASSLEAGVHGFYF. The CDR3 nucleotides are TGTGCCAGCAGCTTAGAAGCGGGTGTCCATGGTTTTTACTTC. V usage is TRBV11-2 and J usage is TRBJ2-7; D is possibly TRBD2 (6 bases). This CDR3 is built from 14 residues. V was clipped by 0 bases and J by 13 bases, with 19 bases between them. The germline CDR1 and CDR2 sequences are SGHAT and FQNNGV.

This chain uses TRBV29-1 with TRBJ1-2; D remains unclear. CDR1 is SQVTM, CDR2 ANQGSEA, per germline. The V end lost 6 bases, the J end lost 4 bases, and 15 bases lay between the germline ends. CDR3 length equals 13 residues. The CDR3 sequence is CSVVTGRVYGYTF. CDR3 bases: TGCAGCGTAGTAACCGGACGGGTCTATGGCTACACCTTC.

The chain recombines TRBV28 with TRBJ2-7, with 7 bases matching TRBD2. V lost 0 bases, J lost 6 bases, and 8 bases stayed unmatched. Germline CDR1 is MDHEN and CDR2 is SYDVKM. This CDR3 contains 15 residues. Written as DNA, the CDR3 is TGTGCCAGCAGTTTATGGGCGGGAGCGATGGGCGAGCAGTACTTC. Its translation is CASSLWAGAMGEQYF. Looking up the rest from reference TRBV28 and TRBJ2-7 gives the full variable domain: DVKVTQSSRYLVKRTGEKVFLECVQDMDHENMFWYRQDPGLGLRLIYFSYDVKMKEKGDIPEGYSVSREKKERFSLILESASTNQTSMYLCASSLWAGAMGEQYFGPGTRLTVT.

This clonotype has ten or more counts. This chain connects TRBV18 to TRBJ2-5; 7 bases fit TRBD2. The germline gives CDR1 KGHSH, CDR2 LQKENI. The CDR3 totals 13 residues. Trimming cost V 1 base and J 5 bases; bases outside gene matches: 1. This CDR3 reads CASSPLRGETQYF. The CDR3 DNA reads TGTGCCAGCTCACCACTGCGGGGGGAGACCCAGTACTTC.

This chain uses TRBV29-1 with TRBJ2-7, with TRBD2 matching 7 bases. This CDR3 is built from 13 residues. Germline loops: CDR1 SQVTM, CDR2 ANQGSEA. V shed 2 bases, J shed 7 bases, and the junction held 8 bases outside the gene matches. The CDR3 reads CSVEIEGSGEQYF. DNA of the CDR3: TGCAGCGTTGAAATTGAGGGTAGCGGGGAGCAGTACTTC.